This T cell receptor beta chain was identified in a study of blood T cell repertoires in COVID-19. Turning to the study itself: The United States, Italy and Spain were the sources of the acute and convalescent COVID-19 samples.

Participants, 18 to 89 years old, spanned fewer than 25 US areas. V was trimmed by 11 bases and J by 6 bases, leaving 4 bases between them. The germline gives CDR1 SGHVS, CDR2 FNYEAQ. There are 9 residues in the CDR3. Measured with immunoSEQ multiplex PCR; TCRdb has only the in-frame clones, and not every one. The sample carries some 410,000 clones, roughly 88% recorded once. V usage is TRBV7-6 and J usage is TRBJ2-2; D gene unclear. Input material: PBMCs or T cells enriched from blood (not recorded which). This sequence was found in a woman in her 30s with acute COVID-19. The DNA for the CDR3 is TGTGCCCTTCCCGGGGAGCTGTTTTTT. Translated, it gives CALPGELFF.